The 10 T cell receptor beta chains given below trace back to one sample, sequenced in a study of OX40 agonist ivuxolimab in advanced cancers. TCRdb keeps only in-frame clones here, not all; method: immunoSEQ multiplex PCR. The sample carries about 120,000 clones, 85% to 90% recorded once. This specimen was CD4+ or CD8+ T cells sorted from blood, taken in a trial of the OX40 agonist ivuxolimab. Receptor source: an adult with an advanced solid tumor such as melanoma, head and neck, liver or kidney cancer.

This clone has only a few counts. J is TRBJ2-3 and V is TRBV7-2; TRBD2 might be the D (9 bases). Germline assignment: CDR1 SGHTA and CDR2 FQGNSA. The V gene lost 5 bases and the J gene lost 4 bases, with 16 bases spanning the gap. The CDR3 consists of 15 residues. CDR3 sequence (DNA): TGTGCCAGCAGCCCTAGCGGGACAGGCTCAGATACGCAGTATTTT. Its translation: CASSPSGTGSDTQYF.

CDR3 residues: CASTIQGGTGNTIYF. DNA of the CDR3: TGCGCCAGCACTATACAGGGAGGAACTGGAAACACCATATATTTT. This rearrangement joins TRBV5-1 to TRBJ1-3, with D perhaps matching TRBD1 (6 bases). Germline CDR1 is SGHRS and CDR2 is YFSETQ. The CDR3 totals 15 residues. V was trimmed by 6 bases and J by 2 bases, leaving 15 bases between them.

The chain links TRBV28 to TRBJ2-2; TRBD1 agrees at 8 bases. Looked up from germline, CDR1 is MDHEN and CDR2 is SYDVKM. V shed 4 bases, J shed 8 bases, and the junction held 9 bases outside the gene matches. The CDR3 spans 15 residues. The CDR3 sequence is CASSSRQGRSGELFF. The CDR3 DNA sequence: TGTGCCAGCAGTTCCCGACAGGGGAGATCAGGGGAGCTGTTTTTT.

J is TRBJ2-2 and V is TRBV19; 9 nucleotides line up with TRBD1. CDR3 length: 15 amino acids. V lost 7 bases and J lost 6; bases outside the gene matches: 9. The germline gives CDR1 LNHDA, CDR2 SQIVND (reference sequence). The CDR3 DNA is TGTGCCAGTATTGAACAGGGGGCGGTATCCGGGGAGCTGTTTTTT. Its translation is CASIEQGAVSGELFF.

The chain employs TRBV30 and TRBJ2-7; 10 bases match TRBD1. V dropped 0 bases and J dropped 3; count of bases not matched to a gene: 2. Germline values: CDR1 GTSNPN, CDR2 SVGIG (reference sequence). This CDR3 is 14 amino acids long. CDR3 in DNA: TGTGCCTGGAGTGTAGGGACAGGGGTCTACGAGCAGTACTTC. This encodes CAWSVGTGVYEQYF.

J is TRBJ2-5 and V is TRBV28; D is unresolved. CDR1 and CDR2 (germline): MDHEN, SYDVKM. CDR3 size: 12 residues. Trimming cost V 5 bases and J 9 bases, with 13 bases left between them. CDR3 DNA sequence: TGTGCCAGCAGTGACCTGATTGGGGCCCAGTACTTC. Amino acids: CASSDLIGAQYF.

This clone was recorded only once. The chain carries TRBV4-3 and TRBJ2-7, with D uncertain. CDR3 length: 14 residues. The V gene lost 4 bases and the J gene lost 0 bases, with 10 bases spanning the gap. From germline, CDR1 is LGHNA and CDR2 YSLEER. DNA of the CDR3: TGCGCCAGCAGCCCCCTCGCAGGCTCCTACGAGCAGTACTTC. As protein: CASSPLAGSYEQYF.

The V gene is TRBV5-6, the J gene TRBJ2-1; no definite D call. The CDR3 totals 11 residues. Per germline, CDR1 SGHDT and CDR2 YYEEEE. V lost 2 bases, J lost 7 bases, and 4 bases lay in between. In DNA, the CDR3 is TGTGCCAGCAGCTTAGGTAATGAGCAGTTCTTC. This sequence encodes CASSLGNEQFF.

The chain joins TRBV7-2 to TRBJ1-1; weak D call: TRBD1 (5 bases). Trimming stripped 0 bases from V and 3 bases from J, with 11 bases between. Looked up from germline, CDR1 is SGHTA and CDR2 is FQGNSA. This CDR3 has 15 amino acids. CDR3 sequence reads: CASSLAPGRDTEAFF. The DNA for the CDR3 is TGTGCCAGCAGCTTAGCGCCAGGGCGGGACACTGAAGCTTTCTTT.

V is TRBV28 and J is TRBJ1-4; D might be TRBD1 (6 bases). The CDR3 length is 11 residues. The V gene lost 5 bases and the J gene lost 15 bases, with 13 bases spanning the gap. Germline CDR1 is MDHEN and CDR2 is SYDVKM. CDR3 residues: CASSERGSLFF. The CDR3 nucleotides read TGTGCCAGCAGTGAAAGGGGGTCGTTGTTTTTT.